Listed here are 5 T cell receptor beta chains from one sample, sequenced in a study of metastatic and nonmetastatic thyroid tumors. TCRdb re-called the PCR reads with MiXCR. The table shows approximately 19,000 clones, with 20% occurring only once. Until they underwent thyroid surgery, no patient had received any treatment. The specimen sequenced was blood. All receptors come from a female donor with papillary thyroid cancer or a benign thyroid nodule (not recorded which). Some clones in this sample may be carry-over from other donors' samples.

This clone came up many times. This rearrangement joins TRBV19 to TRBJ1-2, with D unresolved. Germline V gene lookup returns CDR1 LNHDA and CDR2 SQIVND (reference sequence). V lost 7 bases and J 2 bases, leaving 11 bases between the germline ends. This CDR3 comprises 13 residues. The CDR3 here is CASTPVENYGYTF. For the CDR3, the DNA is TGTGCCAGTACCCCCGTAGAGAACTATGGCTACACCTTC.

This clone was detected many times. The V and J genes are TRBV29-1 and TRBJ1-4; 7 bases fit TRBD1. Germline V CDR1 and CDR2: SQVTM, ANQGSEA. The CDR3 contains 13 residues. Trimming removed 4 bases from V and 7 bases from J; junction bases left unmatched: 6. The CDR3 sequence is CSVVGGRSEKLFF. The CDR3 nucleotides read TGCAGCGTTGTAGGGGGCCGTAGTGAAAAACTGTTTTTT.

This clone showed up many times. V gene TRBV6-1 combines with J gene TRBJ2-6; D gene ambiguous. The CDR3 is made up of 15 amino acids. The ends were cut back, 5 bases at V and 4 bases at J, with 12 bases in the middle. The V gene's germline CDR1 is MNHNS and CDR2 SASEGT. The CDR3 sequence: CASSPVEAGANVLTF. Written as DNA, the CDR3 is TGTGCCAGCAGTCCAGTGGAAGCCGGGGCCAACGTCCTGACTTTC.

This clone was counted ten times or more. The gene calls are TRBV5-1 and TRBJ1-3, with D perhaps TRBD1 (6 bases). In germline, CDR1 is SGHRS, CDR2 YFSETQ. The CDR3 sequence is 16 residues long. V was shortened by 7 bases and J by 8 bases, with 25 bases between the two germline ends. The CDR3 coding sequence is TGCGCCAGCCGAAGAAACAGGGAAACCGGTTGGGACACCATATATTTT. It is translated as CASRRNRETGWDTIYF.

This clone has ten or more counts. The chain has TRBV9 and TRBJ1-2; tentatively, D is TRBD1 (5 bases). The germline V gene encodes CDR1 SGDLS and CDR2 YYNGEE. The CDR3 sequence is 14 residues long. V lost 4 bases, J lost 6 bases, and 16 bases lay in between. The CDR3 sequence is CASSKRDLNHGYTF. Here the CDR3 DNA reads TGTGCCAGCAGCAAAAGGGACTTAAACCATGGCTACACCTTC. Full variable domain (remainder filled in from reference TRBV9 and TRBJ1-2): DSGVTQTPKHLITATGQRVTLRCSPRSGDLSVYWYQQSLDQGLQFLIQYYNGEERAKGNILERFSAQQFPDLHSELNLSSLELGDSALYFCASSKRDLNHGYTFGSGTRLTVV.